The present entry profiles one T cell receptor beta chain with its context. Its antigen remains unidentified. The study ran its PCR with 60 Vbeta and 13 Jbeta primers. Profiled with immunoSEQ multiplex PCR; TCRdb holds only in-frame clones, not every one. This sample has roughly 220,000 clones, with almost 70% found just once. Between the trimmed V and J ends, which lost 2 bases and 6 bases, there was a span of 16 bases. The CDR3 sequence is 16 residues long. Germline V gives CDR1 KGHSH, CDR2 LQKENI. The record originates from a study of cytomegalovirus exposure and HLA in healthy donors. Turning to the study itself: Approximately 80 million unique TCRs from HLA-typed donors were held in an early data release.

General study findings and limits: Exclusion as indistinguishable affected some V segments, including TRBV6-2 and TRBV6-3.

This chain uses TRBV18 with TRBJ1-4; the D gene is possibly TRBD1 (6 bases). Sequenced input: PBMCs. The receptor's source is a man in his forties or fifties in good health and CMV-seropositive. The CDR3 DNA reads TGTGCCAGCTCACCAGCGGAATCCAGGGGTTATGAAAAACTGTTTTTT. Translating gives CASSPAESRGYEKLFF.